The rows below give T cell receptor beta chains drawn from one sample of a study of cytomegalovirus exposure and HLA in healthy donors. Assay: immunoSEQ multiplex PCR; the TCRdb copy retains only in-frame clones and omits some. The sample yields roughly 200,000 clones, around 77% seen once. Sequenced material: PBMCs. The source of these receptors is a woman between 25 and 40 years old in good health and CMV-seronegative. Each CDR3 is given with its conserved first and last residue. A D gene is named only where the DNA matches it firmly. Expanded clones are given a class, and other clones once, few, many or no size at all.

V,size,J,D,DNA,CDR3
TRBV5-4,NA,TRBJ1-2,TRBD1,TGTGCCAGCAGCCCACAGGGGACCTATGGCTACACCTTC,CASSPQGTYGYTF
TRBV5-6,NA,TRBJ1-1,TRBD1,TGTGCCAGCAGCTTGGGACAGGGAATCTTGACTGAAGCTTTCTTT,CASSLGQGILTEAFF
TRBV28,NA,TRBJ2-7,TRBD1,TGTGCCAGCAAAACCCCGGGACAGGGGGTAAAGCAGTACTTC,CASKTPGQGVKQYF
TRBV10-3,NA,TRBJ1-4,NA,TGTGCCATCAAGCAGGGTGATAATGAAAAACTGTTTTTT,CAIKQGDNEKLFF
TRBV19,NA,TRBJ1-4,NA,TGTGCCAGTAGTCTTACTCAACAGGGAAGTGAAAAACTGTTTTTT,CASSLTQQGSEKLFF
TRBV5-4,few,TRBJ2-1,TRBD2,TGTGCCAGCAGCTTGGTCACTAGCGGCTACAATGAGCAGTTCTTC,CASSLVTSGYNEQFF
TRBV9,NA,TRBJ1-1,NA,TGTGCCAGCAGCGAGAGCGGGGGCAACACTGAAGCTTTCTTT,CASSESGGNTEAFF
TRBV27,NA,TRBJ2-7,TRBD1,TGTGCCAGCAGTCAAGGACAGGGGATCGAGCAGTACTTC,CASSQGQGIEQYF
TRBV4-1,NA,TRBJ2-7,TRBD2,TGCGCCAGCAGCCAAGATTTGCGCCGCGGGAGGTACGAGCAGTACTTC,CASSQDLRRGRYEQYF
TRBV5-1,few,TRBJ2-7,NA,TGCGCCAGCAGCTTGTACAGTCGAACCTACGAGCAGTACTTC,CASSLYSRTYEQYF
TRBV28,NA,TRBJ1-2,NA,TGTGCCAGCAGTTTCGGAGGGGCGCGGGGCTACCCCTTC,CASSFGGARGYPF
TRBV6-5,once,TRBJ2-7,NA,TGTGCCAGCAAGGTTACAGGTTTTGCCTACGAGCAGTACTTC,CASKVTGFAYEQYF
TRBV7-9,once,TRBJ2-1,NA,TGTGCCAGAGGACGGACGGGATCTTGGTACAATGAGCAGTTCTTC,CARGRTGSWYNEQFF
TRBV19,NA,TRBJ1-1,NA,TGTGCCAGCGGTAGGACAGTTGAAGCTTTCTTT,CASGRTVEAFF
TRBV27,NA,TRBJ2-7,NA,TGTGCCAGCAGTCTCTCTCTCCGACGAGGGTTTGCGCACGAGCAGTACTTC,CASSLSLRRGFAHEQYF
TRBV7-7,NA,TRBJ2-1,NA,TGTGCTAGCGCAGCGAACCTCTACAATGAGCAGTTCTTC,CASAANLYNEQFF
TRBV25-1,NA,TRBJ1-6,TRBD1,TGTGCCAGCAGCGTCCGGGACAGGCTTCGGGCACCCCTCCACTTT,CASSVRDRLRAPLHF
TRBV4-1,NA,TRBJ2-5,NA,TGCGCCAGCAGCCAAGTTCCGGGAATCGGCATCCAAGAGACCCAGTACTTC,CASSQVPGIGIQETQYF
TRBV19,NA,TRBJ2-1,TRBD1,TGTGCCAGTAGTATAGTCGCGACAATTGCGGGACAGGCCTACAATGAGCAGTTCTTC,CASSIVATIAGQAYNEQFF
TRBV5-4,NA,TRBJ2-5,NA,TGTGCCAGCAGCTTGAGGTCCAGGGGAGATGAGACCCAGTACTTC,CASSLRSRGDETQYF
TRBV28,NA,TRBJ2-7,NA,TGTGCCAGCAGCTCCGGTGCGACTAGTTTCCACGAGCAGTACTTC,CASSSGATSFHEQYF
TRBV10-1,NA,TRBJ2-3,NA,TGCGCCAGCAGTGTCTTCAGGGCTACAGATACGCAGTATTTT,CASSVFRATDTQYF
TRBV7-8,NA,TRBJ1-2,NA,TGTGCCAGCAGCCCCTCAGCTACAGCTAACTATGGCTACACCTTC,CASSPSATANYGYTF
TRBV28,NA,TRBJ2-1,NA,TGTGCCAGCAGTTTGCCCCGGGACTCGCTCAATGAGCAGTTCTTC,CASSLPRDSLNEQFF
TRBV6-6,NA,TRBJ2-3,TRBD2,TGTGCCAGCACTTGGACTAGCGGGGGGGCCACAGATACGCAGTATTTT,CASTWTSGGATDTQYF
TRBV6-4,NA,TRBJ2-1,TRBD2,TGTGCCAGCAGTCCAAGACTAGCTCCCACCTACAATGAGCAGTTCTTC,CASSPRLAPTYNEQFF
TRBV27,NA,TRBJ2-1,NA,TGTGCCAGCAGTTTATTTGTGTTTAGCAATGAGCAGTTCTTC,CASSLFVFSNEQFF
TRBV6-1,NA,TRBJ1-4,NA,TGTGCCAGCAACCCCGGACAGTTCCTTAATGAAAAACTGTTTTTT,CASNPGQFLNEKLFF
TRBV27,NA,TRBJ2-1,TRBD2,TGTGCCAGCAGTCTCCGTCTAGCGGGGGGGCCCAATGAGCAGTTCTTC,CASSLRLAGGPNEQFF
TRBV29-1,few,TRBJ2-2,NA,TGCAGCGTTGCTCGGGGCACCGGGGAGCTGTTTTTT,CSVARGTGELFF
TRBV5-1,NA,TRBJ2-6,TRBD1,TGCGCCAGCAGCTACCTGGGACAGGGACCTGGGGCCAACGTCCTGACTTTC,CASSYLGQGPGANVLTF
TRBV13,NA,TRBJ2-2,NA,TGTGCCAGCAGCTGGGACAAGACCGGGGAGCTGTTTTTT,CASSWDKTGELFF
TRBV10-3,NA,TRBJ1-1,NA,TGTGCCATCAGTGAGGGCCCACATGGGAACACTGAAGCTTTCTTT,CAISEGPHGNTEAFF
TRBV30,NA,TRBJ2-7,NA,TGTGCCTGGAGTGTACAAGAGGCTACAAGCTCCTACGAGCAGTACTTC,CAWSVQEATSSYEQYF
TRBV6-5,NA,TRBJ1-1,NA,TGTGCCAGCAGTTACAGGGGGTTATATGGTGAAGCTTTCTTT,CASSYRGLYGEAFF
TRBV6-4,NA,TRBJ1-5,NA,TGTGCCAGCAGTGGAGAGGCCCATCAGCCCCAGCATTTT,CASSGEAHQPQHF
TRBV5-4,few,TRBJ1-1,NA,TGTGCCAGCAGCTTGCCCAGGGCAGGATGGATGAACACTGAAGCTTTCTTT,CASSLPRAGWMNTEAFF
TRBV2,NA,TRBJ2-7,NA,TGTGCCGGTCGATACAGGGTAAGATCCTACGAGCAGTACTTC,CAGRYRVRSYEQYF
TRBV11-2,NA,TRBJ1-2,NA,TGTGCCAGCAGCTTAGGAGGCTCTAACTATGGCTACACCTTC,CASSLGGSNYGYTF
TRBV2,few,TRBJ1-4,TRBD1,TGTGCCAGGGGGACAGGGCCCTATGAAAAACTGTTTTTT,CARGTGPYEKLFF
TRBV11-2,once,TRBJ2-1,NA,TGTGCCAGCAGCGTCAGAAGGGGTGAGCAGTTCTTC,CASSVRRGEQFF
TRBV5-6,NA,TRBJ2-7,NA,TGTGCCAGCAGCTTGGCGCCTGACAGGCCGGCCTACGAGCAGTACTTC,CASSLAPDRPAYEQYF
TRBV4-1,NA,TRBJ2-1,TRBD2,TGCGCCAGCAGCCTAAGTGGGACTACCCAAAATGAGCAGTTCTTC,CASSLSGTTQNEQFF
TRBV29-1,NA,TRBJ2-7,TRBD1,TGCAGCGTTGTGGGGACAGCGCCCTACGAGCAGTACTTC,CSVVGTAPYEQYF
TRBV7-9,NA,TRBJ1-2,TRBD1,TGTGCCAGCAGCTCGGGACAGGGGAGCTACACCTTC,CASSSGQGSYTF
TRBV6-6,NA,TRBJ1-2,TRBD1,TGTGCCACAGGGGGCCAAGCTAACTATGGCTACACCTTC,CATGGQANYGYTF
TRBV10-3,NA,TRBJ1-2,TRBD1,TGTGCCATCAATCAGCCGGGACAGGGAGAGTCTAGCTATGGCTACACCTTC,CAINQPGQGESSYGYTF
TRBV5-1,NA,TRBJ1-5,NA,TGCGCCAGCAGCTTGGAGGGGGGGAACAATCAGCCCCAGCATTTT,CASSLEGGNNQPQHF
TRBV2,once,TRBJ2-7,TRBD2,TGTGCCAGCAGTCCGGATCTAGCGGGGGTCTACGAGCAGTACTTC,CASSPDLAGVYEQYF
TRBV4-1,NA,TRBJ2-7,TRBD2,TGCGCCAGCAGCCCTCGACGGGGACTAGCGGGTGCCTCCTACGAGCAGTACTTC,CASSPRRGLAGASYEQYF
TRBV18,NA,TRBJ2-3,NA,TGTGCCAGCTCACCAAGTCCGCAGTTCCTAGATACGCAGTATTTT,CASSPSPQFLDTQYF
TRBV5-4,NA,TRBJ1-5,TRBD1,TGTGCCAGCAGCCCGGACAGGGGCAATCAGCCCCAGCATTTT,CASSPDRGNQPQHF
TRBV9,few,TRBJ2-7,TRBD2,TGTGCCAGCAGCGTAGGGTTAGCGGGGGGCAGGTCCCTCGAGCAGTACTTC,CASSVGLAGGRSLEQYF
TRBV4-2,NA,TRBJ2-3,TRBD2,TGTGCCAGCAGCCAAGTTGCTAGCGGGAGGAATACGCAGTATTTT,CASSQVASGRNTQYF
TRBV5-1,NA,TRBJ2-7,TRBD2,TGCGCCAGCAGCACGCGGGGGGGGAGCTCCTACGAGCAGTACTTC,CASSTRGGSSYEQYF
TRBV30,once,TRBJ2-1,TRBD2,TGTGCCTCAAGCGCCGGGACTAGCGGGGGGTCCTACTACAATGAGCAGTTCTTC,CASSAGTSGGSYYNEQFF
TRBV6-5,NA,TRBJ1-2,NA,TGTGCCAGCAGTCTTCCCCGCGGGGAGGGCTACACCTTC,CASSLPRGEGYTF
TRBV5-5,few,TRBJ1-2,NA,TGTGCCAGCAGCTCCCCGACAGGTTGGGGCTATGGCTACACCTTC,CASSSPTGWGYGYTF
TRBV11-2,NA,TRBJ1-4,TRBD1,TGTGCCAGCAGCTTATGGGGACAGGGGTCCCCGCGGGGGAAACTGTTTTTT,CASSLWGQGSPRGKLFF
TRBV7-2,NA,TRBJ2-1,TRBD2,TGTGCCAGCAGCCCTCGGGGGAGGGAATGGGGCCGCAATGAGCAGTTCTTC,CASSPRGREWGRNEQFF